The 18 T cell receptor beta chains listed next were all sequenced from one sample in a study of cytomegalovirus exposure and HLA in healthy donors. The PCR used 60 Vbeta and 13 Jbeta primers. Assay used: immunoSEQ multiplex PCR; TCRdb lists only in-frame clones, some missing. The sample has roughly 97,000 clones; roughly 10% are singletons. Sequenced sample: PBMCs. These receptors came from a man aged 45 to 65 in good health and CMV-seropositive.

This clone showed up just a few times. The CDR3 sequence is CASTPYSGAGGTYGYTF. The DNA for the CDR3 is TGTGCCAGTACTCCCTATTCCGGGGCAGGGGGCACCTATGGCTACACCTTC. The chain employs TRBV19 and TRBJ1-2, with 8 positions matching TRBD1. The CDR3 is 17 amino acids. The ends lost 7 bases at V and 4 bases at J; junction bases unmatched: 17. Germline V gene data show CDR1 as LNHDA and CDR2 as SQIVND (reference sequence).

This clone has more than one count but fewer than ten. J is TRBJ2-1 and V is TRBV30, with 11 nucleotides matching TRBD2. This CDR3 has 14 amino acids. V was clipped by 2 bases and J by 6 bases; unmatched bases: 3. The germline CDR1 and CDR2 sequences are GTSNPN and SVGIG (reference sequence). The CDR3 nucleotides are TGTGCCTGGAGTCTCGGGACTAGCGGCAATGAGCAGTTCTTC. Translation: CAWSLGTSGNEQFF.

This clone was counted between two and nine times. V and J are TRBV5-4 and TRBJ2-7; 7 positions match TRBD1. The CDR3 is 14 residues long. Germline CDR1 reads SGHNT; CDR2 reads YYREEE (reference sequence). V lost 4 bases to trimming and J lost 2 bases; unmatched junction nucleotides: 6. For the CDR3, the DNA is TGTGCCAGCAGCAAAGGGGACAGCACCTACGAGCAGTACTTC. It translates to CASSKGDSTYEQYF.

This clone was detected only a few times. J is TRBJ2-7 and V is TRBV10-3, with D possibly TRBD2 on 6 matching bases. V dropped 0 bases and J dropped 5 bases, with 11 bases sitting between them. The CDR3 loop spans 14 amino acids. Germline loops: CDR1 ENHRY, CDR2 SYGVKD. The CDR3 nucleotides read TGTGCCATCAGTGAGTCCGGAGGGTTGGACGAGCAGTACTTC. It codes for CAISESGGLDEQYF.

This clone was seen a handful of times. V gene TRBV28 combines with J gene TRBJ2-7, with TRBD2 matching over 10 bases. Germline assignment: CDR1 MDHEN and CDR2 SYDVKM. Losses at the gene ends were 2 bases for V and 0 bases for J; bases not matched to a gene: 7. CDR3 length equals 17 residues. The CDR3 nucleotides read TGTGCCAGCAGTTTAGCCGGACTAGCGGATTTCTCCTACGAGCAGTACTTC. This sequence encodes CASSLAGLADFSYEQYF.

The chain links TRBV14 to TRBJ1-5, with D tentatively TRBD1 (6 bases). Germline loops: CDR1 SGHDN, CDR2 FVKESK. V gave up 1 base and J gave up 6 bases, with 10 bases separating them. The CDR3 totals 14 residues. This chain's CDR3 is CASSQAGVGQPQHF. DNA for the CDR3: TGTGCCAGCAGCCAAGCAGGGGTTGGTCAGCCCCAGCATTTT.

The J gene is TRBJ2-7, the V gene TRBV7-8, with 7 bases fitting TRBD1. CDR1 is SGHVS, CDR2 FQNEAQ, per germline. V lost 5 bases, J lost 3 bases, and 16 bases stayed unmatched. The CDR3 sequence is 17 residues long. The CDR3 coding sequence is TGTGCCAGCAGCCTACCCCCTACAGGGGCCGTCGACTACGAGCAGTACTTC. Translated, it gives CASSLPPTGAVDYEQYF.

V usage is TRBV28 and J usage is TRBJ1-5, with D possibly TRBD1 on 6 matching bases. The length of the CDR3 is 14 residues. Deletions cut 10 bases from V and 4 bases from J, with 17 bases between. Germline V gene sequence: CDR1 MDHEN, CDR2 SYDVKM. The CDR3 here is CATHKQGINQPQHF. CDR3 DNA: TGTGCCACCCACAAACAGGGTATTAATCAGCCCCAGCATTTT.

This clone was counted only a few times. This chain links TRBV6-1 with TRBJ2-7; 8 bases match TRBD2. With V trimmed by 4 bases and J by 0 bases, 8 bases remained unmatched. Germline V gene lookup returns CDR1 MNHNS and CDR2 SASEGT. The CDR3 spans 16 residues. The CDR3 DNA reads TGTGCCAGCAGTGCCTGGGGGCGGGAGGTCTCCTACGAGCAGTACTTC. This translates into CASSAWGREVSYEQYF.

This clone showed up just a few times. The gene calls are TRBV9 and TRBJ2-1; D uncertain. Trimming removed 3 bases at V and 8 bases at J, with 15 bases between. This CDR3 is built from 14 residues. From germline, CDR1 is SGDLS and CDR2 YYNGEE. For the CDR3, the DNA is TGTGCCAGCAGCGCCGCGGTCGTAAGTCATGAGCAGTTCTTC. The encoded protein is CASSAAVVSHEQFF.

CDR3 protein: CASSFGLAYEQYF. CDR3 in DNA: TGTGCCAGCAGCTTCGGACTAGCATACGAGCAGTACTTC. This chain links TRBV5-4 with TRBJ2-5; 8 positions agree with TRBD2. Judging by the DNA end, TRBJ2-7 fits better; the J call may be wrong. The length of the CDR3 is 13 residues. The germline gives CDR1 SGHNT, CDR2 YYREEE (reference sequence).

V is TRBV30 and J is TRBJ1-1; no clear D. The germline gives CDR1 GTSNPN, CDR2 SVGIG (reference sequence). V was shortened by 2 bases and J by 4 bases, with 8 bases between the two germline ends. CDR3 size: 12 residues. The CDR3 sequence: CAWSPRITEAFF. The CDR3 coding sequence is TGTGCCTGGAGTCCCCGTATCACTGAAGCTTTCTTT.

The V call is TRBV2, the J call TRBJ2-7; a weak D match, TRBD2 (6 bases). Trimming took off 4 bases at V and 2 bases at J, with 9 bases between the two ends. The CDR3 runs to 13 residues. In germline, CDR1 is SNHLY, CDR2 FYNNEI. CDR3 sequence: CASSGDWTYEQYF. Written as DNA, the CDR3 is TGTGCCAGCAGTGGGGACTGGACCTACGAGCAGTACTTC. The full variable domain, with the rest looked up from reference TRBV2 and TRBJ2-7, is EPEVTQTPSHQVTQMGQEVILRCVPISNHLYFYWYRQILGQKVEFLVSFYNNEISEKSEIFDDQFSVERPDGSNFTLKIRSTKLEDSAMYFCASSGDWTYEQYFGPGTRLTVT.

The sample holds a few counts of this clone. The chain joins TRBV6-6 to TRBJ1-2; 8 bases agree with TRBD1. CDR3 length equals 14 residues. V shed 6 bases, J shed 4 bases, and the junction held 7 bases outside the gene matches. Germline lookup yields CDR1 MNHNY and CDR2 SVGAGI (reference sequence). The chain's CDR3 is CASSPDREGYGYTF. The CDR3 nucleotides are TGTGCCAGCAGCCCGGACAGGGAAGGCTATGGCTACACCTTC.

This clone was counted only a few times. V usage is TRBV7-9 and J usage is TRBJ2-5, with 12 bases lining up with TRBD2. This CDR3 region has 17 residues. Looked up from germline, CDR1 is SEHNR and CDR2 is FQNEAQ (reference sequence). The V gene end was trimmed by 4 bases and the J gene end by 3 bases; junction bases not matched to a gene: 9. CDR3 nucleotide sequence: TGTGCCAGCAGCTCACTCGGGACTAGCGGGCCAAAAGAGACCCAGTACTTC. It yields the protein CASSSLGTSGPKETQYF.

The chain combines TRBV7-8 with TRBJ2-5; tentatively, D is TRBD2 (6 bases). V was shortened by 0 bases and J by 3 bases, with 11 bases between the two germline ends. Looked up from germline, CDR1 is SGHVS and CDR2 is FQNEAQ. The CDR3 spans 15 residues. This chain's CDR3 is CASSLATGEEETQYF. CDR3 nucleotide sequence: TGTGCCAGCAGCTTAGCCACGGGGGAGGAAGAGACCCAGTACTTC.

In its sample, this clone was seen a few times. The CDR3 nucleotides are TGCGCCAGCAGCCCAGGGGGGTTTACCTACGAGCAGTACTTC. Residues: CASSPGGFTYEQYF. J is TRBJ2-7 and V is TRBV4-1; D possibly corresponds to TRBD1 (7 bases). The CDR3 is made up of 14 amino acids. V gave up 4 bases and J gave up 2 bases, with 12 bases separating them. Germline-derived CDR1 and CDR2 are MGHRA and YSYEKL.

The V gene is TRBV10-2, the J gene TRBJ2-1, with D perhaps matching TRBD1 (6 bases). Germline assignment: CDR1 WSHSY and CDR2 SAAADI. Deletions cut 8 bases from V and 5 bases from J, with 16 bases between. CDR3 length: 14 amino acids. Here the CDR3 reads CASSNRQAHNEQFF. Written as DNA, the CDR3 is TGCGCCAGCTCCAACCGACAGGCGCACAATGAGCAGTTCTTC.